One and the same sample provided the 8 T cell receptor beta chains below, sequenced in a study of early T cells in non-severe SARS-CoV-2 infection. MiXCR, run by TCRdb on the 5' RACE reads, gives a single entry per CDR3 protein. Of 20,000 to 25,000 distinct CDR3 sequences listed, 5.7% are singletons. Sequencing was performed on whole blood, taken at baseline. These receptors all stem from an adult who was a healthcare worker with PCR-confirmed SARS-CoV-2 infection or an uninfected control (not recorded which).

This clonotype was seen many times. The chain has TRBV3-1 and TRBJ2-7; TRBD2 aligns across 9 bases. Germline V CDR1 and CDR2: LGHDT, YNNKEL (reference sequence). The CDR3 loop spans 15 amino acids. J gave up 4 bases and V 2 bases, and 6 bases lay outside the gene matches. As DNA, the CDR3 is TGTGCCAGCAGCCAATCCAGCGGGGGGAGGTACGAGCAGTACTTC. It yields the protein CASSQSSGGRYEQYF.

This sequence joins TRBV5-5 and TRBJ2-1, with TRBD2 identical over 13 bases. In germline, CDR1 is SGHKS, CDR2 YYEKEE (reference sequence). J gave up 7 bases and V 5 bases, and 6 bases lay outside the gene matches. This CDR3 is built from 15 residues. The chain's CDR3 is CASRRGLAGWNEQFF. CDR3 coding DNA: TGTGCCAGCAGGCGGGGACTAGCGGGATGGAATGAGCAGTTCTTC.

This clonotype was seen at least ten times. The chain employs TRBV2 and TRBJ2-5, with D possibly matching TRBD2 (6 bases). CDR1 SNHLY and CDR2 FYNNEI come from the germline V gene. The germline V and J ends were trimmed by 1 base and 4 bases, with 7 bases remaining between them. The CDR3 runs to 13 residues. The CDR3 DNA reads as TGTGCCAGCAGTGAAGGGCGGGGAGAGACCCAGTACTTC. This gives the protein CASSEGRGETQYF.

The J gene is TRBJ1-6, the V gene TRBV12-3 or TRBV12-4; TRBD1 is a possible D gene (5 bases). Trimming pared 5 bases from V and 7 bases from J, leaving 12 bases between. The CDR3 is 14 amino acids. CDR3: CASSTGRENSPLHF. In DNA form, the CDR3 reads TGTGCCAGCAGTACGGGACGGGAAAATTCACCCCTCCACTTT.

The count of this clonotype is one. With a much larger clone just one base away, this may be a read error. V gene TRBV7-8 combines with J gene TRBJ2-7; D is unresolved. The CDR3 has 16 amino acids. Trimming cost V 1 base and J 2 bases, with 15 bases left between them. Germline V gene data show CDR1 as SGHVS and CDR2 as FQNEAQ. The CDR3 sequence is CASSLEGSPIPYEQYF. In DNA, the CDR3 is TGTGCCAGCAGCTTAGAAGGCTCCCCGATCCCCTACGAGCAGTACTTC.

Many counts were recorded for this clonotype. CDR3 nucleotide sequence: TGTGCCAGCAGTTCCTTAGGGGGAGGCTATGGCTACACCTTC. Translated: CASSSLGGGYGYTF. The chain has TRBV6-6 and TRBJ1-2; maybe TRBD1 (6 bases). This CDR3 region has 14 residues. V was pared by 4 bases and J by 4 bases, with 13 bases between. Germline CDR1 reads MNHNY; CDR2 reads SVGAGI (reference sequence).

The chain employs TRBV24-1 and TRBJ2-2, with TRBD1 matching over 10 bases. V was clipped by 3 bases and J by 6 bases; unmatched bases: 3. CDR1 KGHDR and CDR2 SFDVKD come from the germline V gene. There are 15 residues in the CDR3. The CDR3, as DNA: TGTGCCACCAGTGATCCTGGACAGGGGGCCGGGGAGCTGTTTTTT. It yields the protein CATSDPGQGAGELFF.

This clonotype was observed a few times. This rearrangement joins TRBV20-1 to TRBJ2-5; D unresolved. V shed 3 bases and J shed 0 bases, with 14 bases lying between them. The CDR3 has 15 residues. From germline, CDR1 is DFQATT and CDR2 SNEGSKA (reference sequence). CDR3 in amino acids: CSASFLVEYQETQYF. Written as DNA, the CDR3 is TGCAGTGCTAGCTTCCTAGTGGAATACCAAGAGACCCAGTACTTC.